This TCR beta chain is from a study of circulating tumor DNA in untreated peripheral T-cell lymphoma. General study findings and limits: Baseline tissues yielded around 86% and baseline serum 65% to 70% tumor-specific clonotype detection.

Sequencing used immunoSEQ multiplex PCR; TCRdb keeps in-frame clones, though not all of them. Here the sample spans around 10,000 clones, around 76% being singletons. CDR1 SGHNT and CDR2 YENEEA come from the germline V gene. The V end was cut by 7 bases, the J end by 6 bases, with 19 bases between. The CDR3 has 15 residues. Before treatment, baseline tumor tissue was collected for sequencing. By frequency in the sample, this clone is medium-sized. Its antigen is as yet unknown. The sequence was obtained from a human donor with peripheral T-cell lymphoma. Sequencing used tumor tissue. The V call is TRBV11-3, the J call TRBJ1-5, with a tentative D call TRBD1 (6 bases). The CDR3 sequence: CASNPAPTGGQPQHF. In nucleotides, the CDR3 is TGTGCCAGCAACCCGGCCCCGACAGGAGGTCAGCCCCAGCATTTT.